This is a list of T cell receptor beta chains from one sample in a study of blood T cell repertoires in COVID-19. Clones were sequenced by immunoSEQ multiplex PCR, and TCRdb holds only the in-frame ones, with some missing. This sample has about 150,000 clones; approximately 73% occur once, and the top ten carry 4% to 4.5%. The sequenced sample consisted of peripheral blood. Every receptor here comes from a man aged 60 to 69 with acute or convalescent COVID-19. The conserved cysteine and the conserved F or W are not part of the CDR3 here.

V gene	CDR3 protein
TRBV6-5	ASSTYRELYEQY
TRBV28	ASSLWAGVQTGELF
TRBV5-4	ASSLSQGRDTQY
TRBV9	ASSRESAGENEQF
TRBV7-9	ASSPWGLGYT
TRBV21-1	ASSKGERGITDTQY
TRBV19	ATGGAGETQY
TRBV11-2	ASSFFMAQGATDTQY
TRBV5-4	ASSLWAANTEAF
TRBV4-1	ASSQVGVETQY
TRBV7-9	ASSSDGYEQY
TRBV19	ASSIVEGATEQY
TRBV7-8	ASSTGTGTDTQY
TRBV5-5	ASSYQVGDTQY
TRBV2	ASSPLTGELF
TRBV2	ASNQQGYEQY
TRBV19	ASSIAPVGQREPSSYNEQF
TRBV27	ASPGTSGLSSYNEQF
TRBV18	ASSPPSTDTQY
TRBV24-1	ATSQGNSNQPQH
TRBV19	ASSITTGPLEQY
TRBV3-1/TRBV3-2	ASSPGVRGYT
TRBV4-1	ASSHPGALSYNEQF
TRBV28	ASSLQGQQYEQY
TRBV5-1	ASSPRDSSYEQY
TRBV10-3	AISGLQGAGTDTQY
TRBV24-1	ATAGLDSYEQY
TRBV9	ASSVTSGVHNEQF
TRBV27	ASSPYPRVGANEQF
TRBV5-1	ASSPGQSYNEQF
TRBV3-1/TRBV3-2	ASSPYLGTSGGVSITDTQY
TRBV28	ASSFVGQGHTDTQY
TRBV20-1	RGREGETQY
TRBV7-8	ASSLQGDGEQY
TRBV5-1	ASSLARQGGYT